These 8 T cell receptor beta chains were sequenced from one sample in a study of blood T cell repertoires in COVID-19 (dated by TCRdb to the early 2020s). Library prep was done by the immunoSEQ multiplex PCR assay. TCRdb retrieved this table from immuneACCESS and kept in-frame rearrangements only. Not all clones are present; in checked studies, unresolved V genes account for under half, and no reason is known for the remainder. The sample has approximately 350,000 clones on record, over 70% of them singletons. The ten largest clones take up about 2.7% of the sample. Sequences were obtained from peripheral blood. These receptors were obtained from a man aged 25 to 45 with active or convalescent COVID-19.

CDR3 DNA: TGCGCCAGCAGCTTGGCGCAACAGGGCTATGGCTACACCTTC. Translating it yields CASSLAQQGYGYTF. V gene TRBV5-1 combines with J gene TRBJ1-2, with D perhaps matching TRBD1 (6 bases). The germline V gene has CDR1 SGHRS and CDR2 YFSETQ. The V gene lost 0 bases and the J gene lost 4 bases, with 10 bases spanning the gap. The CDR3 is 14 residues long.

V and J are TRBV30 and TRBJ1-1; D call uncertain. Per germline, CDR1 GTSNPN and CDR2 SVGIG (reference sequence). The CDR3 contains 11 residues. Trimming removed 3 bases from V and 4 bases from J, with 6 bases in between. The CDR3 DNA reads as TGTGCCTGGAGCTCTCCCACTGAAGCTTTCTTT. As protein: CAWSSPTEAFF.

As DNA, the CDR3 is TGTGCCTGGAAAGGACAGGGCTTCGACTATGGCTACACCTTC. Residues: CAWKGQGFDYGYTF. The gene calls are TRBV30 and TRBJ1-2; 8 positions agree with TRBD1. The germline V gene encodes CDR1 GTSNPN and CDR2 SVGIG (reference sequence). This CDR3 contains 14 residues. V shed 4 bases, J shed 3 bases, and the junction held 7 bases outside the gene matches.

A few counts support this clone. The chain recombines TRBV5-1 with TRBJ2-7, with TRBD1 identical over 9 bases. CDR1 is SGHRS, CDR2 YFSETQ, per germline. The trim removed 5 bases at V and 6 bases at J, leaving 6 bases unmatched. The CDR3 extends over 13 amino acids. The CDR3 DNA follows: TGCGCCAGCAGTTCCGGGACAGGGACCGAGCAGTACTTC. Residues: CASSSGTGTEQYF.

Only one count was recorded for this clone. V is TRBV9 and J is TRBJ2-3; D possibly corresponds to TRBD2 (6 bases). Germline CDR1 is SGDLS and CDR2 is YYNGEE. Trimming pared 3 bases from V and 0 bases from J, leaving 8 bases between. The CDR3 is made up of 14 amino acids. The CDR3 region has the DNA TGTGCCAGCAGCGGAGGGACTAGCACAGATACGCAGTATTTT. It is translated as CASSGGTSTDTQYF.

The CDR3 sequence is CASSISGGAWVTEAFF. The CDR3 DNA reads as TGTGCCAGTAGTATTTCGGGGGGAGCTTGGGTCACTGAAGCTTTCTTT. The rearrangement links TRBV19 to TRBJ1-1; D possibly corresponds to TRBD1 (5 bases). CDR3 length: 16 amino acids. Germline V gives CDR1 LNHDA, CDR2 SQIVND (reference sequence). The V and J ends lost 3 bases and 4 bases respectively, with 18 bases between them.

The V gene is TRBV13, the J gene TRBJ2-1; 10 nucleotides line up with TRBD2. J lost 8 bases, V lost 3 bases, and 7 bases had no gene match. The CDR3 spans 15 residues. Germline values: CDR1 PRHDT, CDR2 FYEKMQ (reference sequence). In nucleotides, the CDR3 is TGTGCCAGCAGCTTCTCTAGCGGGAGTATCTATGAGCAGTTCTTC. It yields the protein CASSFSSGSIYEQFF.

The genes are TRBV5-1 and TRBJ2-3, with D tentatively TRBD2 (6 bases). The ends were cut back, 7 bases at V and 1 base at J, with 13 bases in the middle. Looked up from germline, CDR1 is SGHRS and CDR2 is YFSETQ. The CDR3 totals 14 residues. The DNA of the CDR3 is TGCGCCAGCGTTGAGGCTAGCGGCACAGATACGCAGTATTTT. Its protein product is CASVEASGTDTQYF.